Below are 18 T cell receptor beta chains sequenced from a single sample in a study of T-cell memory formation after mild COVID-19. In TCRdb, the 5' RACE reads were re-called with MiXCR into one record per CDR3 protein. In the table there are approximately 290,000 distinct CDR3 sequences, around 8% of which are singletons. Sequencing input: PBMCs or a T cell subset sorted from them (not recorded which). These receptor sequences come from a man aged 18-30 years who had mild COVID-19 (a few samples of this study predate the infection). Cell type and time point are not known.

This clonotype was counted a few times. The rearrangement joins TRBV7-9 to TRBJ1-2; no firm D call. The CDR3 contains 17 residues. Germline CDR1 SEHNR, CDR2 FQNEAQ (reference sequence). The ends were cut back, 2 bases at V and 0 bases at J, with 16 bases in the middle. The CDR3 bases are TGTGCCAGCAGCTTACCCCAGGATCTACGAGCTAACTATGGCTACACCTTC. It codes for CASSLPQDLRANYGYTF.

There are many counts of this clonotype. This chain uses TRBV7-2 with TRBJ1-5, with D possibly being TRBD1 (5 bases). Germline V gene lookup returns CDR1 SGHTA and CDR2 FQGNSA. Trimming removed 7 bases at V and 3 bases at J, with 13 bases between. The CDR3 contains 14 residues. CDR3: CASTPGQSNQPQHF. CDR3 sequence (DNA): TGTGCCAGCACTCCGGGGCAGTCCAATCAGCCCCAGCATTTT.

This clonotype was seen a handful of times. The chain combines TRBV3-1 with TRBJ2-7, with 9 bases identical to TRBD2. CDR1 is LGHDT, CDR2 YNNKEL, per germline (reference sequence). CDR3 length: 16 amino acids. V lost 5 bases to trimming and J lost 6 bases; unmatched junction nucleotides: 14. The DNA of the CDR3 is TGTGCCAGCAGCGACCACTACCGACTAGCGGCCGGCGAGCAGTACTTC. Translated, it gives CASSDHYRLAAGEQYF.

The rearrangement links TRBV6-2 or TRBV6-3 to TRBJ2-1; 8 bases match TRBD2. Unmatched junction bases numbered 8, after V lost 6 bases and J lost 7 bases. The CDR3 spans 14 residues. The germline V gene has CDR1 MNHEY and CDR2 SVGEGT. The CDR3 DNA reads TGTGCCAGCAGCCCTTCCGGGGGGGTGAATGAGCAGTTCTTC. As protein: CASSPSGGVNEQFF.

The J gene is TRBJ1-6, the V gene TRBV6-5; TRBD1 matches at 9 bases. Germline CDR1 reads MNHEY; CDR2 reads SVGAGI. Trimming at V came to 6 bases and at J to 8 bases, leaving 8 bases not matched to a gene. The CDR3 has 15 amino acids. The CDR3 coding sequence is TGTGCCAGCAGACGGGACAGGGTTATTGATTCACCCCTCCACTTT. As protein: CASRRDRVIDSPLHF.

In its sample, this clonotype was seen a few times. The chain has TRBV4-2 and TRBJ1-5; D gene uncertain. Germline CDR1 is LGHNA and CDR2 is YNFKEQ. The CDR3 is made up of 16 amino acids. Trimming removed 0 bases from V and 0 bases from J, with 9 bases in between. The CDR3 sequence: CASSQDGQASNQPQHF. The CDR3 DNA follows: TGTGCCAGCAGCCAAGACGGTCAGGCTAGCAATCAGCCCCAGCATTTT.

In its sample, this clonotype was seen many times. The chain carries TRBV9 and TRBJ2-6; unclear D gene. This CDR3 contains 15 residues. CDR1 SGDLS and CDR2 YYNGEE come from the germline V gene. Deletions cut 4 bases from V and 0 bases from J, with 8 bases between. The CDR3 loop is CASSLQSSGANVLTF. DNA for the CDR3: TGTGCCAGCAGCTTACAGAGCTCTGGGGCCAACGTCCTGACTTTC.

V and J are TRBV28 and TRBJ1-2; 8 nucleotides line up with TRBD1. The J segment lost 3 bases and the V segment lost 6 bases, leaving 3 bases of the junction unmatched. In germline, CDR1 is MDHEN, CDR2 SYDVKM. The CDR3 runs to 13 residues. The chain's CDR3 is CASRETGDYGYTF. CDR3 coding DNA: TGTGCCAGCAGGGAGACAGGGGACTATGGCTACACCTTC.

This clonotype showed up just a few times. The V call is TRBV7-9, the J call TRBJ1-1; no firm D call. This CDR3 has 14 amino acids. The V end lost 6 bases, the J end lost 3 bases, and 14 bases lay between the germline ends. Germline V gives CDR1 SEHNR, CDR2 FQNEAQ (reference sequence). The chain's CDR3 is CASRLTGEYTEAFF. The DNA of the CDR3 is TGTGCCAGCAGGTTAACCGGGGAATACACTGAAGCTTTCTTT. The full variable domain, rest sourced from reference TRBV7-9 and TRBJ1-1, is DTGVSQNPRHKITKRGQNVTFRCDPISEHNRLYWYRQTLGQGPEFLTYFQNEAQLEKSRLLSDRFSAERPKGSFSTLEIQRTEQGDSAMYLCASRLTGEYTEAFFGQGTRLTVV.

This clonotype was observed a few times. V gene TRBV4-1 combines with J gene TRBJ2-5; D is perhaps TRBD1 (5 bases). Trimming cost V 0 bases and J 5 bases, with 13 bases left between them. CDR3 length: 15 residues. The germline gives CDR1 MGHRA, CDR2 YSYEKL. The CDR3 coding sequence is TGCGCCAGCAGCCAAGATGGCTCAGGGATCGAGACCCAGTACTTC. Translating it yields CASSQDGSGIETQYF.

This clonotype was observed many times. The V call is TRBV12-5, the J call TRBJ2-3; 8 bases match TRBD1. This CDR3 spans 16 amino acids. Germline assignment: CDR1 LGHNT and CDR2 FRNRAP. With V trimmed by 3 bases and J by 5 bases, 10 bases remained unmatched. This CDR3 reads CASGFDPGGSGDTQYF. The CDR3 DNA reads TGTGCTAGTGGTTTCGACCCAGGGGGCTCGGGAGATACGCAGTATTTT.

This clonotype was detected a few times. The CDR3 DNA reads TGCGCCAGCAGCCGATCGACCGGGACAGGGGGCGGGCAGTTCTTC. Translation: CASSRSTGTGGGQFF. This chain joins TRBV5-1 and TRBJ2-1; TRBD1 agrees at 12 bases. CDR1 SGHRS and CDR2 YFSETQ come from the germline V gene. This CDR3 has 15 amino acids. With V trimmed by 4 bases and J by 12 bases, 11 bases remained unmatched. The full variable domain, its missing parts supplied by reference TRBV5-1 and TRBJ2-1, is KAGVTQTPRYLIKTRGQQVTLSCSPISGHRSVSWYQQTPGQGLQFLFEYFSETQRNKGNFPGRFSGRQFSNSRSEMNVSTLELGDSALYLCASSRSTGTGGGQFFGPGTRLTVL.

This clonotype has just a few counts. CDR3 residues: CASSLADESPGYTF. The CDR3 bases are TGTGCCAGCAGTTTAGCCGACGAATCTCCTGGCTACACCTTC. This sequence joins TRBV12-3 or TRBV12-4 and TRBJ1-2, with D hard to call. Trimming shortened V by 0 bases and J by 7 bases, and 12 bases separated the two germline ends. The length of the CDR3 is 14 residues.

The CDR3 DNA reads TGTGCCAGCAGCCAAACACTTGGGGCAGTAGAAGCTTTCTTT. It translates to CASSQTLGAVEAFF. The chain joins TRBV4-2 to TRBJ1-1; weak D call: TRBD1 (5 bases). The CDR3 loop spans 14 amino acids. The germline CDR1 and CDR2 sequences are LGHNA and YNFKEQ. V lost 2 bases to trimming and J lost 8 bases, with 15 bases between them.

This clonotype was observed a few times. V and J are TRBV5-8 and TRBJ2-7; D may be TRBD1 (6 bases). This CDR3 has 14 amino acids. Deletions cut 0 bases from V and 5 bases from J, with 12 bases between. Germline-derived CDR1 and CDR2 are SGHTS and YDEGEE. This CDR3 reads CASSLVQGPHEQYF. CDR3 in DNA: TGTGCCAGCAGCTTGGTTCAGGGGCCCCACGAGCAGTACTTC.

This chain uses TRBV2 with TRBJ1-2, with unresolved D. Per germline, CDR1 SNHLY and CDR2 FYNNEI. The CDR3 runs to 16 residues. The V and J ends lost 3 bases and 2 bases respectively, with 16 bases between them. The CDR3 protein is CASSDRTGLGNYGYTF. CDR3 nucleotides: TGTGCCAGCAGTGACCGGACCGGCTTGGGCAACTATGGCTACACCTTC. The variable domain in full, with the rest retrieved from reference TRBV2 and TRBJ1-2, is EPEVTQTPSHQVTQMGQEVILRCVPISNHLYFYWYRQILGQKVEFLVSFYNNEISEKSEIFDDQFSVERPDGSNFTLKIRSTKLEDSAMYFCASSDRTGLGNYGYTFGSGTRLTVV.

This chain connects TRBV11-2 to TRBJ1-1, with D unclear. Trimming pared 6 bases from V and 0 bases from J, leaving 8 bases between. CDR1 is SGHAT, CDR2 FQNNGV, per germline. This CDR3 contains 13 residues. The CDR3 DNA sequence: TGTGCCAGCAGTCTAATTATGAACACTGAAGCTTTCTTT. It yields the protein CASSLIMNTEAFF.

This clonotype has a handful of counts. CDR3 loop: CASSYNPKAGYTF. In DNA, the CDR3 is TGTGCCAGCAGTTACAATCCCAAAGCGGGCTACACCTTC. The chain couples TRBV6-5 to TRBJ1-2; D is ambiguous. Germline CDR1 is MNHEY and CDR2 is SVGAGI. V lost 2 bases and J lost 8, with 12 bases in between. The CDR3 length is 13 residues.